The rows below give T cell receptor beta chains drawn from one sample of a study of Graves' ophthalmopathy and Graves' hyperthyroidism. Each CDR3 protein is one row after TCRdb ran MiXCR on the multiplex PCR reads. The sample has some 410,000 distinct CDR3 sequences, roughly 20% seen once. Specimen: peripheral blood. These TCRs come from a young woman with stable Graves' hyperthyroidism. The CDR3 runs from the conserved cysteine through the conserved F or W. The D gene is left open where the match is weak. Size tells how often a clone was seen (once, few, many) or the class of an expanded clone, and some rows leave it out.

many	TRBV12-3/TRBV12-4	.	TRBJ2-5	CASSPLLREEEETQYF	TGTGCCAGCAGCCCTCTCTTAAGAGAGGAGGAAGAGACCCAGTACTTC
many	TRBV12-3/TRBV12-4	TRBD1	TRBJ1-2	CASSHRGGGYTF	TGTGCCAGCAGCCACAGGGGGGGCGGCTACACCTTC
many	TRBV5-1	.	TRBJ1-1	CASSLVTGFEAFF	TGCGCCAGCAGCTTGGTCACAGGGTTTGAAGCTTTCTTT
many	TRBV2	TRBD1	TRBJ2-4	CASSGTGEQYF	TGTGCCAGCAGTGGAACAGGGGAACAGTACTTC
many	TRBV20-1	.	TRBJ2-5	CSASVGRTVETQYF	TGCAGTGCTAGCGTGGGACGGACTGTAGAGACCCAGTACTTC
many	TRBV24-1	TRBD1	TRBJ1-5	CATSDRGRDQPQHF	TGTGCCACCAGTGACAGGGGGCGAGATCAGCCCCAGCATTTT
many	TRBV20-1	.	TRBJ1-2	CSAPDRRYGYTF	TGCAGTGCTCCCGACAGAAGATATGGCTACACCTTC
many	TRBV6-1	TRBD1	TRBJ1-5	CASSEAPFGTGDQPQHF	TGTGCCAGCAGTGAAGCACCTTTCGGGACAGGGGATCAGCCCCAGCATTTT
many	TRBV6-4	.	TRBJ1-1	CASSLYGTGLFF	TGTGCCAGCAGTCTGTATGGGACGGGACTTTTCTTT
many	TRBV18	.	TRBJ1-1	CASSTKGTEAFF	TGTGCCAGCTCAACCAAGGGGACTGAAGCTTTCTTT
many	TRBV29-1	TRBD2	TRBJ2-7	CSAGGGYEQYF	TGCAGCGCTGGGGGGGGATACGAGCAGTACTTC
.	TRBV24-1	.	TRBJ2-7	CATSGTDSYEQYF	TGTGCCACCTCCGGGACGGATTCCTACGAGCAGTACTTC
many	TRBV12-3/TRBV12-4	.	TRBJ2-1	CASTGLGRMNEQFF	TGTGCCAGCACCGGGTTAGGCCGGATGAATGAGCAGTTCTTC
few	TRBV12-3/TRBV12-4	TRBD2	TRBJ2-5	CASSLLAGSPQETQYF	TGTGCCAGCAGTCTGCTAGCGGGGTCCCCCCAAGAGACCCAGTACTTC
.	TRBV12-3/TRBV12-4	.	TRBJ2-5	CASRDTSRETQYF	TGTGCCAGCAGGGATACTAGCCGAGAGACCCAGTACTTC
many	TRBV24-1	.	TRBJ1-5	CATSDFNDQPQHF	TGTGCCACCAGTGATTTTAACGATCAGCCCCAGCATTTT
many	TRBV10-3	TRBD2	TRBJ2-5	CAISESIAGGETQYF	TGTGCCATCAGTGAGTCTATAGCGGGAGGAGAGACCCAGTACTTC
.	TRBV6-1	.	TRBJ1-1	CASRNAGRLNTEAFF	TGTGCCAGCAGAAACGCCGGGAGGCTGAACACTGAAGCTTTCTTT
once	TRBV12-3/TRBV12-4	TRBD1	TRBJ1-1	CASSLVAHRGGEAFF	TGTGCCAGCAGTTTAGTCGCCCACAGGGGTGGGGAAGCTTTCTTT
.	TRBV15	TRBD2	TRBJ2-7	CATSARSGIPYEQYF	TGTGCCACCAGCGCCCGGAGCGGGATACCCTACGAGCAGTACTTC
few	TRBV6-2/TRBV6-3	.	TRBJ1-2	CASSYSRGRFNYGYTF	TGTGCCAGCAGTTACTCGAGAGGCCGATTCAACTATGGCTACACCTTC
many	TRBV12-3/TRBV12-4	.	TRBJ2-7	CASSLGGGRSYEQYF	TGTGCCAGCAGTTTGGGGGGAGGCCGGTCCTACGAGCAGTACTTC
many	TRBV7-2	.	TRBJ2-2	CASTTFGELFF	TGTGCCAGCACTACCTTCGGGGAGCTGTTTTTT
many	TRBV6-5	TRBD2	TRBJ2-7	CASSPASGLEQYF	TGTGCCAGCAGCCCAGCTAGCGGCCTAGAGCAGTACTTC
many	TRBV7-2	TRBD2	TRBJ2-2	CASTSGLSPGELFF	TGTGCCAGCACTAGCGGCCTGAGCCCCGGGGAGCTGTTTTTT
many	TRBV6-9	.	TRBJ2-2	CASIFREPNPNTGELFF	TGTGCCAGCATTTTTCGGGAGCCCAACCCGAACACCGGGGAGCTGTTTTTT
many	TRBV3-1	.	TRBJ2-7	CASIYDRSSYEQYF	TGTGCCAGCATCTATGACAGGAGCTCCTACGAGCAGTACTTC
.	TRBV5-1	TRBD2	TRBJ2-2	CASSNRAGVGTGELFF	TGCGCCAGCAGCAATAGGGCGGGAGTTGGCACCGGGGAGCTGTTTTTT
.	TRBV9	TRBD1	TRBJ2-7	CASSVDEEDRGLYEQYF	TGTGCCAGCAGCGTAGACGAAGAGGACAGGGGGCTTTACGAGCAGTACTTC
many	TRBV28	TRBD2	TRBJ2-2	CASSFNGLANTGELFF	TGTGCCAGCAGTTTTAACGGACTAGCAAACACCGGGGAGCTGTTTTTT
many	TRBV6-4	.	TRBJ1-5	CASRWTRNVYSNQPQHF	TGTGCCAGCAGATGGACAAGAAATGTCTATAGCAATCAGCCCCAGCATTTT
.	TRBV20-1	.	TRBJ2-5	CSASASAETQYF	TGCAGTGCTAGTGCTAGTGCTGAGACCCAGTACTTC
.	TRBV20-1	TRBD2	TRBJ2-7	CSASTSSGSIYEQYF	TGCAGTGCTAGTACCTCTAGCGGGAGTATCTACGAGCAGTACTTC
many	TRBV6-2/TRBV6-3	TRBD1	TRBJ1-5	CASSRTGSQPQHF	TGTGCCAGCAGCAGGACAGGGTCCCAGCCCCAGCATTTT
many	TRBV20-1	.	TRBJ2-7	CSAGLSLVQYF	TGCAGTGCTGGACTATCTTTGGTTCAGTACTTC
many	TRBV5-1	TRBD2	TRBJ2-5	CASTLGGLAGVGETQYF	TGCGCCAGCACCCTGGGGGGGCTAGCGGGAGTTGGGGAGACCCAGTACTTC
.	TRBV5-1	.	TRBJ1-1	CASSLVRGVQTTDAFF	TGCGCCAGCAGCTTGGTCAGGGGCGTACAGACCACTGATGCTTTCTTT